These 8 T cell receptor beta chains share one sample of origin, sequenced in a study of Tregs in tolerant kidney transplant recipients. Assay: immunoSEQ multiplex PCR; the TCRdb copy retains only in-frame clones and omits some. The sample has 25,000 to 35,000 clones; the top ten hold roughly 7.5%. Here the sequenced sample was CD8+ T cells from blood, taken before the transplant. The receptors shown here come from a human donor who received a combined kidney and bone marrow transplant.

On this clone: With the read ending 3 residues before the CDR3 end, the germline J gene is used to fill in that end. The V gene is TRBV2, the J gene TRBJ2-3; D may be TRBD2 (6 bases). Germline lookup yields CDR1 SNHLY and CDR2 FYNNEI. This CDR3 contains 17 residues. V lost 1 base, J lost 3 bases, and 17 bases lay in between. The sequenced CDR3 bases are TGTGCCAGCAGTGAAGTGGGACTCACAAGGGGAACAGATACG. Translated, it gives CASSEVGLTRGTDT. The complete CDR3 reads CASSEVGLTRGTDTQYF.

On this clone itself: The read ends 3 residues before the CDR3 terminus; that terminus is restored from the germline J gene. The chain combines TRBV7-8 with TRBJ2-2; 14 positions match TRBD2. The CDR3 is 17 residues long. V gave up 5 bases and J gave up 4 bases; unmatched junction bases: 6. Germline values: CDR1 SGHVS, CDR2 FQNEAQ. The CDR3 sequence is CASSPRLAGGPTGELFF. The sequenced part of the CDR3 DNA is TGTGCCAGCAGCCCCCGACTAGCGGGGGGGCCCACCGGGGAG.

Of note for this clone: The CDR3 goes on 3 residues after the read ends, and that part is filled in from the germline J gene. V gene TRBV7-9 combines with J gene TRBJ2-7; tentative D call: TRBD1 (6 bases). The germline gives CDR1 SEHNR, CDR2 FQNEAQ (reference sequence). V lost 3 bases, J lost 3 bases, and 15 bases lay in between. This CDR3 is 15 amino acids long. The CDR3 bases that were read are TGTGCCAGCAGCTTTGTCGGACAGAGATACTACGAG. Translation gives CASSFVGQRYYE. From start to end, the CDR3 is CASSFVGQRYYEQYF.

As regards this clone: The read falls 3 residues short of the CDR3 end, and the missing part is taken from the germline J gene. The V gene is TRBV6-1, the J gene TRBJ1-2; possible D gene TRBD1, 6 bases. The length of the CDR3 is 15 residues. Trimming shortened V by 1 base and J by 0 bases, and 9 bases separated the two germline ends. CDR1 is MNHNS and CDR2 is SASEGT in the germline V gene. CDR3: CASSEDRAPNYGYTF. The DNA read from the CDR3 is TGTGCCAGCAGTGAAGACAGGGCCCCTAACTATGGC.

Remarks on this clone: With the read ending 3 residues before the CDR3 end, the germline J gene is used to fill in that end. The gene calls are TRBV7-6 and TRBJ2-3, with 11 bases aligning to TRBD2. This CDR3 is built from 16 residues. Trimming removed 4 bases from V and 5 bases from J; junction bases left unmatched: 8. Looked up from germline, CDR1 is SGHVS and CDR2 is FNYEAQ. The CDR3 DNA, read in part, is TGTGCCAGCAGCTCCGACTTAGCGGGGGGGGAAGATACG. It is translated as CASSSDLAGGEDT. The full CDR3 sequence reads CASSSDLAGGEDTQYF.

A remark on this clone: The sequenced fragment ends 3 residues before the CDR3 boundary, so the rest is inferred from the germline J gene. The chain employs TRBV5-6 and TRBJ2-7; a weak D match, TRBD1 (6 bases). V lost 5 bases, J lost 2 bases, and 14 bases lay in between. The CDR3 runs 14 residues. Germline V gives CDR1 SGHDT, CDR2 YYEEEE. Incomplete CDR3 DNA: TGTGCCAGCAGATCCGGGACATACACCTACGAG. Translated: CASRSGTYTYE. The entire CDR3 protein reads CASRSGTYTYEQYF.

Note on this clone: The read falls 3 residues short of the CDR3 end, and the missing part is taken from the germline J gene. The chain uses TRBV7-7 and TRBJ2-3; 8 nucleotides match TRBD2. The trim removed 6 bases at V and 5 bases at J, leaving 10 bases unmatched. The germline V gene encodes CDR1 SSHAT and CDR2 FNYEAQ (reference sequence). The CDR3 is 15 residues long. The DNA read from the CDR3 is TGTGCCAGCAGTCAAACCCCGGGGGGGATAGATACG. It yields the protein CASSQTPGGIDT. The entire CDR3 protein is CASSQTPGGIDTQYF.

Note on this clone: The CDR3 end lies 3 residues beyond the end of the read and is filled in from the germline J gene. The chain uses TRBV19 and TRBJ2-4; 7 nucleotides match TRBD1. With V trimmed by 5 bases and J by 0 bases, 7 bases remained unmatched. CDR1 is LNHDA and CDR2 is SQIVND in the germline V gene (reference sequence). The CDR3 extends over 16 amino acids. The CDR3: CASSVGTVLAKNIQYF. The CDR3 DNA, read in part, is TGTGCCAGTAGTGTCGGGACAGTCCTAGCCAAAAACATT. Drawing the rest from reference TRBV19 and TRBJ2-4, the complete variable domain is DGGITQSPKYLFRKEGQNVTLSCEQNLNHDAMYWYRQDPGQGLRLIYYSQIVNDFQKGDIAEGYSVSREKKESFPLTVTSAQKNPTAFYLCASSVGTVLAKNIQYFGAGTRLSVL.